The 2 T cell receptor beta chains below were found in one sample sequenced in a study of human versus mouse CDR3 diversity and MHC coevolution. Using immunoSEQ multiplex PCR, the repertoire was profiled, and TCRdb retains in-frame clones only, with some absent. This sample has some 80,000 clones; around 90% occur once, and the top ten carry roughly 0.16%. Sample: naive CD4+ T cells from blood. As for subset: CD45RO-negative CD62L-positive naive CD4 T cells. The receptors were gathered from a person aged 25 to 75 in good health.

The V gene is TRBV9, the J gene TRBJ2-1; 7 bases are shared with TRBD1. The CDR3 runs 13 residues. The trim removed 3 bases at V and 13 bases at J, leaving 10 bases unmatched. Germline CDR1 is SGDLS and CDR2 is YYNGEE. The CDR3 region has the DNA TGTGCCAGCAGCGCCGGACAGGAAGGGTCCCAGTTCTTC. Translating it yields CASSAGQEGSQFF.

V usage is TRBV29-1 and J usage is TRBJ2-1, with 10 bases matching TRBD2. The germline gives CDR1 SQVTM, CDR2 ANQGSEA. The CDR3 extends over 12 amino acids. J gave up 12 bases and V 4 bases, and 6 bases lay outside the gene matches. CDR3 DNA sequence: TGCAGCGTTGGTGCTAGCGGGAGATCGCAGTTCTTC. This gives the protein CSVGASGRSQFF.